These T cell receptor beta chains were read from a single sample in a study of human T cells and chemical hapten exposure. TCRdb analysed the 5' RACE reads with MiXCR anew, one entry per CDR3 protein. Here the sample spans over 70,000 distinct CDR3 sequences, approximately 16% being singletons. The receptors were sampled from a female donor in good health. Both conserved end residues are part of each CDR3. Each record gives: D gene, V gene, clone size, J gene, CDR3 protein, CDR3 DNA. A D gene is named only where the DNA matches it firmly. Size is omitted from some rows. Given values are once, few, many or a class for expanded clones.

d_call: -; v_call: TRBV29-1; clone_size: -; j_call: TRBJ2-3; cdr3_aa: CSSQRASSDTQYF; cdr3_nt: TGCAGCTCCCAGCGGGCCTCATCCGATACGCAGTATTTT
d_call: TRBD1; v_call: TRBV30; clone_size: -; j_call: TRBJ1-5; cdr3_aa: CAWAQGAVQPQHF; cdr3_nt: TGTGCCTGGGCCCAGGGGGCCGTTCAGCCCCAGCATTTT
d_call: TRBD2; v_call: TRBV5-1; clone_size: few; j_call: TRBJ2-3; cdr3_aa: CASSLATSGSTDTQYF; cdr3_nt: TGCGCCAGCAGCTTGGCGACTAGCGGGAGCACAGATACGCAGTATTTT
d_call: TRBD2; v_call: TRBV27; clone_size: -; j_call: TRBJ2-1; cdr3_aa: CASSTLLAGVLNEQFF; cdr3_nt: TGTGCCAGCAGTACTCTACTAGCGGGAGTTTTGAATGAGCAGTTCTTC
d_call: TRBD1; v_call: TRBV10-3; clone_size: -; j_call: TRBJ2-1; cdr3_aa: CAIRDRLTDNEQFF; cdr3_nt: TGTGCCATCAGGGACAGGTTAACCGACAATGAGCAGTTCTTC
d_call: TRBD1; v_call: TRBV12-3/TRBV12-4; clone_size: -; j_call: TRBJ2-1; cdr3_aa: CANSETGPRNEQFF; cdr3_nt: TGTGCCAACAGCGAGACAGGGCCACGCAATGAGCAGTTCTTC
d_call: TRBD2; v_call: TRBV7-2; clone_size: -; j_call: TRBJ2-1; cdr3_aa: CASSPYSPQRDYNEQFF; cdr3_nt: TGTGCCAGCAGCCCCTATTCCCCCCAGCGGGACTACAATGAGCAGTTCTTC
d_call: -; v_call: TRBV5-1; clone_size: few; j_call: TRBJ2-3; cdr3_aa: CASTASGTDTQYF; cdr3_nt: TGCGCCAGCACAGCTAGCGGCACAGATACGCAGTATTTT
d_call: -; v_call: TRBV27; clone_size: -; j_call: TRBJ2-3; cdr3_aa: CASSLTRSTDTQYF; cdr3_nt: TGTGCCAGCAGTCTTACCCGGAGCACAGATACGCAGTATTTT
d_call: -; v_call: TRBV2; clone_size: -; j_call: TRBJ1-3; cdr3_aa: CASSEPSGRPSGNTIYF; cdr3_nt: TGTGCCAGCAGTGAACCGTCGGGACGGCCCTCTGGAAACACCATATATTTT
d_call: -; v_call: TRBV29-1; clone_size: -; j_call: TRBJ1-1; cdr3_aa: CSVEVRGSRTEAFF; cdr3_nt: TGCAGCGTTGAGGTCAGGGGTAGTAGGACTGAAGCTTTCTTT
d_call: -; v_call: TRBV4-1; clone_size: -; j_call: TRBJ1-1; cdr3_aa: CASSPHRENTEAFF; cdr3_nt: TGCGCCAGCAGCCCACACAGGGAGAACACTGAAGCTTTCTTT
d_call: -; v_call: TRBV7-2; clone_size: -; j_call: TRBJ2-7; cdr3_aa: CASSFERFSYEQYF; cdr3_nt: TGTGCCAGCAGTTTTGAGCGGTTCTCCTACGAGCAGTACTTC
d_call: TRBD1; v_call: TRBV13; clone_size: few; j_call: TRBJ2-5; cdr3_aa: CASSRGTGGQETQYF; cdr3_nt: TGTGCCAGCAGCCGAGGGACAGGAGGACAAGAGACCCAGTACTTC
d_call: -; v_call: TRBV11-2; clone_size: many; j_call: TRBJ2-1; cdr3_aa: CASSSIQGSSYNEQFF; cdr3_nt: TGTGCCAGCAGCTCGATTCAAGGCAGCTCCTACAATGAGCAGTTCTTC
d_call: -; v_call: TRBV29-1; clone_size: -; j_call: TRBJ1-4; cdr3_aa: CSVVVQGKGEKLFF; cdr3_nt: TGCAGCGTTGTCGTCCAGGGGAAAGGTGAAAAACTGTTTTTT
d_call: TRBD2; v_call: TRBV7-2; clone_size: -; j_call: TRBJ2-7; cdr3_aa: CASSLPQVPSGGPYEQYF; cdr3_nt: TGTGCCAGCAGCTTACCACAGGTGCCCAGCGGGGGCCCCTACGAGCAGTACTTC
d_call: TRBD1; v_call: TRBV6-2/TRBV6-3; clone_size: -; j_call: TRBJ2-7; cdr3_aa: CASSYGDRGREDEQYF; cdr3_nt: TGTGCCAGCAGTTATGGGGACAGGGGGCGCGAGGACGAGCAGTACTTC
d_call: -; v_call: TRBV5-1; clone_size: -; j_call: TRBJ1-1; cdr3_aa: CASTRQAGANTEAFF; cdr3_nt: TGCGCCAGCACCCGTCAGGCAGGGGCGAACACTGAAGCTTTCTTT
d_call: -; v_call: TRBV19; clone_size: -; j_call: TRBJ1-2; cdr3_aa: CASGTASRYGYTF; cdr3_nt: TGTGCCAGTGGGACGGCTTCTCGGTATGGCTACACCTTC
d_call: -; v_call: TRBV6-6; clone_size: -; j_call: TRBJ2-1; cdr3_aa: CASSYSYGGHSYNEQFF; cdr3_nt: TGTGCCAGCAGTTACTCCTATGGCGGACACTCCTACAATGAGCAGTTCTTC
d_call: -; v_call: TRBV7-2; clone_size: -; j_call: TRBJ1-2; cdr3_aa: CASSLERGLGPRIF; cdr3_nt: TGTGCCAGCAGCTTAGAGAGGGGATTGGGGCCTCGAATCTTC
d_call: -; v_call: TRBV27; clone_size: -; j_call: TRBJ1-6; cdr3_aa: CASSFQTDSPLHF; cdr3_nt: TGTGCCAGCAGTTTTCAGACGGATTCACCCCTCCACTTT
d_call: -; v_call: TRBV28; clone_size: -; j_call: TRBJ2-3; cdr3_aa: CASSLSEGGWGLSTDTQYF; cdr3_nt: TGTGCCAGCAGTTTGTCGGAGGGGGGTTGGGGACTAAGCACAGATACGCAGTATTTT